These 4 T cell receptor beta chains came from one sample sequenced in a study of identical twins. TCRdb recomputed calls from the 5' RACE reads with MiXCR, one row per CDR3 protein. There are approximately 410,000 distinct CDR3 sequences in the sample; about a fifth occur only once, and roughly 12% lies in the top ten. The sequenced sample consisted of naive T cells sorted from blood. Receptor source: a man aged 45-65 years in good health.

This rearrangement joins TRBV5-1 to TRBJ2-7; 8 positions agree with TRBD1. There are 16 residues in the CDR3. Germline values: CDR1 SGHRS, CDR2 YFSETQ. The V gene end was trimmed by 2 bases and the J gene end by 6 bases; junction bases not matched to a gene: 13. CDR3 amino acids: CASSFGGRQGSREQYF. DNA of the CDR3: TGCGCCAGCAGCTTCGGCGGTAGACAGGGGTCCCGCGAGCAGTACTTC. The variable domain in full, with the rest retrieved from reference TRBV5-1 and TRBJ2-7, is KAGVTQTPRYLIKTRGQQVTLSCSPISGHRSVSWYQQTPGQGLQFLFEYFSETQRNKGNFPGRFSGRQFSNSRSEMNVSTLELGDSALYLCASSFGGRQGSREQYFGPGTRLTVT.

This clonotype was counted between two and nine times. The V gene is TRBV7-2, the J gene TRBJ2-3; D uncertain. The CDR3 extends over 13 amino acids. CDR1 is SGHTA, CDR2 FQGNSA, per germline. The V end was cut by 3 bases, the J end by 2 bases, with 6 bases between. The CDR3 DNA follows: TGTGCCAGCAGCTTCCAAGCCACAGATACGCAGTATTTT. It translates to CASSFQATDTQYF.

The chain combines TRBV18 with TRBJ1-1, with 10 bases that match TRBD1. Unmatched junction bases numbered 3, after V lost 4 bases and J lost 7 bases. The germline V gene has CDR1 KGHSH and CDR2 LQKENI. The CDR3 has 13 amino acids. CDR3 bases: TGTGCCAGCTCACGGGGACAGGGGTTTGAAGCTTTCTTT. This sequence encodes CASSRGQGFEAFF.

This clonotype was detected only a few times. The chain employs TRBV7-2 and TRBJ1-6; 7 bases agree with TRBD1. The trim removed 6 bases at V and 11 bases at J, leaving 13 bases unmatched. This CDR3 spans 15 amino acids. Germline V lookup: CDR1 SGHTA, CDR2 FQGNSA. CDR3 amino acids: CASSQLRQGQTPLHF. The CDR3 nucleotides are TGTGCCAGCAGTCAATTACGACAGGGCCAAACACCCCTCCACTTT.